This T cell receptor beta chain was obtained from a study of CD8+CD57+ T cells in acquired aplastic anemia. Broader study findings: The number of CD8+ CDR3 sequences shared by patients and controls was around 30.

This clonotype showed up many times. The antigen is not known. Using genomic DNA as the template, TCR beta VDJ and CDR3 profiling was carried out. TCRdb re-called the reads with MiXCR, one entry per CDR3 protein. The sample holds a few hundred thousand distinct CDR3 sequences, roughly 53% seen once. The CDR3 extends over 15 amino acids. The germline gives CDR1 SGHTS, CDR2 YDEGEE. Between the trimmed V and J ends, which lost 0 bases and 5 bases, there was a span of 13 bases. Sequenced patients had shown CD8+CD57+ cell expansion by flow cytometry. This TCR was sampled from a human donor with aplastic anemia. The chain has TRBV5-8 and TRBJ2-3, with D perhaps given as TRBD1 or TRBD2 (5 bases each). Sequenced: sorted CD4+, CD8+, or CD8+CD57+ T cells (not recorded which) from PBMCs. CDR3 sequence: CASSLAQGRGDTQYF. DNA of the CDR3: TGTGCCAGCAGCTTGGCCCAGGGTCGGGGAGATACGCAGTATTTT.